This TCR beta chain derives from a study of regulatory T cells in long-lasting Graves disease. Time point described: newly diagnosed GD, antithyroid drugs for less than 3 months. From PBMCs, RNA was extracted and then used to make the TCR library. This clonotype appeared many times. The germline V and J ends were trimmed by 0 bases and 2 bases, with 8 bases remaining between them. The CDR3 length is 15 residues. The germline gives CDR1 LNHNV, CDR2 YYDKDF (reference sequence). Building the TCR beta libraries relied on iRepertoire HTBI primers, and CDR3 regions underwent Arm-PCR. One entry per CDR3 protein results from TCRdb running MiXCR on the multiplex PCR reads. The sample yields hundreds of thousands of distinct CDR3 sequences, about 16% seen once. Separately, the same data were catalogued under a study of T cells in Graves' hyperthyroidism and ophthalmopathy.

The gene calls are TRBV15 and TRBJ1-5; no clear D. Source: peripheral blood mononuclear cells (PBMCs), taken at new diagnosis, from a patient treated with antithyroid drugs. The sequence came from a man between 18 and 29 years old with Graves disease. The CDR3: CATSRDPGGNQPQHF. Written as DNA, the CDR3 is TGTGCCACCAGCAGAGATCCTGGGGGCAATCAGCCCCAGCATTTT. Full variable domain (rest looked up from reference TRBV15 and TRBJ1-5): DAMVIQNPRYQVTQFGKPVTLSCSQTLNHNVMYWYQQKSSQAPKLLFHYYDKDFNNEADTPDNFQSRRPNTSFCFLDIRSPGLGDTAMYLCATSRDPGGNQPQHFGDGTRLSIL.